These 30 T cell receptor beta chains originate from one sample sequenced in a study of CD8 T cell repertoires and HIV-1 epitope variants. These receptors' antigens are unknown. The data were produced by immunoSEQ multiplex PCR, yet TCRdb's version contains in-frame clones alone and is incomplete. The sample contains roughly 4,600 clones, more than 60% of which appear only once. Material: cultured CD8+ T cells derived from PBMCs. The receptors were gathered from a male donor with HIV.

This chain connects TRBV14 to TRBJ2-7; D possibly corresponds to TRBD2 (6 bases). Germline CDR1 and CDR2: SGHDN and FVKESK. Trimming removed 6 bases at V and 7 bases at J, with 10 bases between. The CDR3 is 11 residues long. The CDR3 loop is CASSLSGEQYF. CDR3 in DNA: TGTGCCAGCAGTCTTAGCGGTGAGCAGTACTTC.

The rearrangement uses TRBV7-6 and TRBJ2-1; 7 bases line up with TRBD2. Trimming removed 8 bases from V and 4 bases from J; junction bases left unmatched: 8. The CDR3 extends over 14 amino acids. Germline CDR1 and CDR2: SGHVS and FNYEAQ. The CDR3, as DNA: TGTGCCAGCGCGATGGCGGGGGATTACAATGAGCAGTTCTTC. Amino acids: CASAMAGDYNEQFF.

In this sample, this clone is hyperexpanded. In DNA form, the CDR3 reads TGTGCCAGCAGTTCAGATGTCTCGGCCTACGAGCAGTACTTC. As protein: CASSSDVSAYEQYF. This chain uses TRBV27 with TRBJ2-7, with no clear D. V was cut by 4 bases and J by 2 bases, with 12 bases left in between. The CDR3 runs 14 residues. Per the germline V gene, CDR1 is MNHEY and CDR2 is SMNVEV (reference sequence).

V is TRBV5-8 and J is TRBJ1-2; the D gene is possibly TRBD1 (6 bases). Germline CDR1 and CDR2: SGHTS and YDEGEE. Trimming cost V 2 bases and J 8 bases, with 16 bases left between them. This CDR3 has 14 amino acids. The CDR3 DNA reads as TGTGCCAGCAGCTTACAGGTGCCAGGGGAAGGCTACACCTTC. It translates to CASSLQVPGEGYTF.

This chain connects TRBV27 to TRBJ2-5; TRBD2 is a possible D gene (6 bases). In germline, CDR1 is MNHEY, CDR2 SMNVEV (reference sequence). V lost 3 bases and J lost 3, with 11 bases in between. The CDR3 extends over 14 amino acids. The CDR3: CASSLEGYEETQYF. The CDR3 nucleotides are TGTGCCAGCAGTTTGGAGGGTTATGAAGAGACCCAGTACTTC.

The J gene is TRBJ1-5, the V gene TRBV5-5, with a tentative D call TRBD1 (5 bases). The CDR3 is 13 amino acids. Germline CDR1 reads SGHKS; CDR2 reads YYEKEE (reference sequence). Trimming took 3 bases from V and 6 from J, leaving 10 bases between them. CDR3 sequence: CASSSGWAQPQHF. CDR3 DNA: TGTGCCAGCAGCTCAGGGTGGGCTCAGCCCCAGCATTTT.

The chain is built from TRBV30 and TRBJ2-1; D is perhaps TRBD1 or TRBD2 (6 bases each). V was cut by 0 bases and J by 6 bases, with 12 bases left in between. Germline assignment: CDR1 GTSNPN and CDR2 SVGIG (reference sequence). The CDR3 is 14 amino acids. For the CDR3, the DNA is TGTGCCTGGAGTGTACCGGGGGCCCTCAATGAGCAGTTCTTC. This codes for CAWSVPGALNEQFF.

The V and J genes are TRBV27 and TRBJ2-2; 8 positions match TRBD2. The CDR3 is 14 amino acids. Germline assignment: CDR1 MNHEY and CDR2 SMNVEV (reference sequence). The V and J ends lost 8 bases and 3 bases, in that order; junction bases with no gene match: 5. The CDR3 coding sequence is TGTGCCAGCCGAGCGGGAGTGCACACCGGGGAGCTGTTTTTT. Translated: CASRAGVHTGELFF.

CDR3 loop: CASSLEGYPLWGYTF. CDR3 bases: TGTGCCAGCAGTTTAGAAGGGTACCCACTTTGGGGCTACACCTTC. The V and J genes are TRBV28 and TRBJ1-2; D remains unclear. Germline V gene sequence: CDR1 MDHEN, CDR2 SYDVKM. The CDR3 contains 15 residues. Trimming cost V 2 bases and J 8 bases, with 18 bases left between them.

The table lists this clone with a few counts. This chain uses TRBV2 with TRBJ1-2; 8 bases align to TRBD1. Per germline, CDR1 SNHLY and CDR2 FYNNEI. The V gene end was trimmed by 6 bases and the J gene end by 8 bases; junction bases not matched to a gene: 11. This CDR3 spans 14 amino acids. CDR3 in amino acids: CASSLGQGLLGYTF. The CDR3, as DNA: TGTGCCAGCAGCCTAGGACAGGGACTGTTGGGCTACACCTTC.

The chain links TRBV19 to TRBJ1-1, with D perhaps TRBD1 (5 bases). V was clipped by 5 bases and J by 1 base, with 8 bases between them. Looked up from germline, CDR1 is LNHDA and CDR2 is SQIVND (reference sequence). The CDR3 extends over 13 amino acids. CDR3 residues: CASSSTGNTEAFF. CDR3 bases: TGTGCCAGTAGTTCCACAGGGAACACTGAAGCTTTCTTT.

This chain uses TRBV28 with TRBJ1-4, with TRBD1 matching 8 bases. This CDR3 contains 15 residues. Germline CDR1 MDHEN, CDR2 SYDVKM. The V gene end was trimmed by 7 bases and the J gene end by 7 bases; junction bases not matched to a gene: 11. The chain's CDR3 is CASKPVDRGIEKLFF. The CDR3 coding sequence is TGTGCCAGCAAGCCCGTTGACAGGGGCATTGAAAAACTGTTTTTT.

This clone was recorded only once. The chain is built from TRBV6-6 and TRBJ1-2; D gene ambiguous. The CDR3 has 13 amino acids. The V end was cut by 6 bases, the J end by 5 bases, with 13 bases between. CDR1 MNHNY and CDR2 SVGAGI come from the germline V gene (reference sequence). The CDR3 coding sequence is TGTGCCAGCAGCCGAGACCGGGAGTATGGCTACACCTTC. Translation: CASSRDREYGYTF.

This clone was counted only a few times. The CDR3 DNA sequence: TGTGCCAGTAGTATAGAAGGGGCGAACTACAATGAGCAGTTCTTC. Protein: CASSIEGANYNEQFF. The chain uses TRBV19 and TRBJ2-1; a weak D match, TRBD1 (5 bases). This CDR3 has 15 amino acids. Trimming pared 0 bases from V and 3 bases from J, leaving 9 bases between. Germline CDR1 reads LNHDA; CDR2 reads SQIVND (reference sequence).

V usage is TRBV13 and J usage is TRBJ1-2; a weak D match, TRBD1 (5 bases). Germline CDR1 and CDR2: PRHDT and FYEKMQ (reference sequence). The CDR3 loop spans 15 amino acids. Trimming took off 11 bases at V and 12 bases at J, with 31 bases between the two ends. The CDR3 nucleotides read TGTGCCGCCGGGTCCTTCGGGCAGGGAGATTCTATAAACACCTTC. Translated, it gives CAAGSFGQGDSINTF.

The chain carries TRBV5-1 and TRBJ2-3; D is uncertain. The CDR3 length is 11 residues. CDR1 and CDR2 from the germline V gene are SGHRS and YFSETQ. With 7 bases removed from V and 2 bases from J, the gap between germline ends came to 5 bases. The CDR3 sequence: CASRITDTQYF. In nucleotides, the CDR3 is TGCGCCAGCCGGATCACAGATACGCAGTATTTT.

The chain combines TRBV9 with TRBJ1-2, with D unresolved. Germline loops: CDR1 SGDLS, CDR2 YYNGEE. The CDR3 is 13 amino acids. Trimming shortened V by 0 bases and J by 1 base, and 4 bases separated the two germline ends. CDR3 protein: CASSVDDNYGYTF. The DNA of the CDR3 is TGTGCCAGCAGCGTAGATGATAACTATGGCTACACCTTC.

This clone was counted a few times. J is TRBJ2-7 and V is TRBV19; TRBD1 might be the D (6 bases). The CDR3 spans 15 residues. Trimming took 5 bases from V and 2 from J, leaving 16 bases between them. Germline V CDR1 and CDR2: LNHDA, SQIVND (reference sequence). The CDR3 region has the DNA TGTGCCAGTAGTCACATCCGGGACACCCCCTACGAGCAGTACTTC. Its protein is CASSHIRDTPYEQYF.

The gene calls are TRBV5-4 and TRBJ2-3; D might be TRBD2 (5 bases). V lost 4 bases to trimming and J lost 0 bases, with 9 bases between them. The germline CDR1 and CDR2 sequences are SGHNT and YYREEE (reference sequence). The CDR3 is made up of 14 amino acids. The CDR3 DNA follows: TGTGCCAGCAGCCTGGACTTTAGCACAGATACGCAGTATTTT. This codes for CASSLDFSTDTQYF.

Only a few counts were recorded for this clone. The V call is TRBV19, the J call TRBJ1-6; D unclear. Germline assignment: CDR1 LNHDA and CDR2 SQIVND (reference sequence). Trimming cost V 10 bases and J 9 bases, with 16 bases left between them. The CDR3 is made up of 13 amino acids. CDR3 residues: CATLADGSSPLHF. The CDR3 bases are TGTGCCACCCTGGCAGACGGGAGTTCACCCCTCCACTTT.

Only a few counts were recorded for this clone. The chain employs TRBV6-5 and TRBJ1-1; 10 bases are shared with TRBD1. Germline lookup yields CDR1 MNHEY and CDR2 SVGAGI. This CDR3 has 15 residues. V lost 0 bases, J lost 6 bases, and 4 bases stayed unmatched. The DNA for the CDR3 is TGTGCCAGCAGTTACTCGACAGGGGGCAACGCTGAAGCTTTCTTT. It yields the protein CASSYSTGGNAEAFF.

This clone was seen more than once but under ten times. This rearrangement joins TRBV7-9 to TRBJ2-7; no firm D call. Trimming removed 4 bases from V and 0 bases from J, with 7 bases in between. The CDR3 consists of 13 residues. Germline lookup yields CDR1 SEHNR and CDR2 FQNEAQ (reference sequence). CDR3 DNA sequence: TGTGCCAGCAGCTCTATGTCCTCCTACGAGCAGTACTTC. Encoded protein: CASSSMSSYEQYF. The full variable domain, completed using reference TRBV7-9 and TRBJ2-7, is DTGVSQNPRHKITKRGQNVTFRCDPISEHNRLYWYRQTLGQGPEFLTYFQNEAQLEKSRLLSDRFSAERPKGSFSTLEIQRTEQGDSAMYLCASSSMSSYEQYFGPGTRLTVT.

This CDR3 reads CASSVEGQPQHF. CDR3 coding DNA: TGTGCCAGCAGCGTAGAGGGGCAGCCCCAGCATTTT. V and J are TRBV9 and TRBJ1-5; TRBD1 might be the D (5 bases). In germline, CDR1 is SGDLS, CDR2 YYNGEE. The CDR3 is made up of 12 amino acids. Deletions cut 0 bases from V and 7 bases from J, with 5 bases between.

V and J are TRBV27 and TRBJ2-2; no definite D call. CDR3 length equals 12 residues. The germline V gene has CDR1 MNHEY and CDR2 SMNVEV (reference sequence). V dropped 4 bases and J dropped 11 bases, with 11 bases sitting between them. This chain's CDR3 is CASSYDGSELFF. The CDR3 region has the DNA TGTGCCAGCAGTTACGATGGAAGTGAGCTGTTTTTT.

The chain uses TRBV4-3 and TRBJ2-7; TRBD1 agrees at 10 bases. Trimming removed 0 bases from V and 2 bases from J; junction bases left unmatched: 1. The CDR3 runs 15 residues. Per germline, CDR1 LGHNA and CDR2 YSLEER. CDR3 amino acids: CASSQEGQGTYEQYF. CDR3 DNA sequence: TGCGCCAGCAGCCAAGAGGGACAGGGGACCTACGAGCAGTACTTC.

This sequence joins TRBV27 and TRBJ2-7, with 9 bases matching TRBD1. The CDR3 consists of 16 residues. The trim removed 7 bases at V and 4 bases at J, leaving 14 bases unmatched. Germline V gives CDR1 MNHEY, CDR2 SMNVEV (reference sequence). CDR3 loop: CASIGVQTGGGYEQYF. CDR3 DNA sequence: TGTGCCAGCATTGGGGTCCAAACAGGGGGCGGTTACGAGCAGTACTTC.

To note about this clone: One junction end does not reproduce the germline sequence, and a read error may be involved. The V and J genes are TRBV7-9 and TRBJ2-7; TRBD2 matches 7 bases. Germline loops: CDR1 SEHNR, CDR2 FQNEAQ (reference sequence). CDR3 length: 17 amino acids. The CDR3 loop is CASRLDGPSGAPYEQYF. CDR3 nucleotides: TGTGCCAGCAGATTAGATGGTCCTAGCGGAGCCCCCTACGAGCAGTACTTC.

V is TRBV10-2 and J is TRBJ2-7, with D perhaps TRBD2 (6 bases). From germline, CDR1 is WSHSY and CDR2 SAAADI. This CDR3 contains 16 residues. V gave up 6 bases and J gave up 2 bases, with 20 bases separating them. The CDR3 DNA reads TGCGCCAGCAGGGGGGGATGGGGCAAGGGTACCTACGAGCAGTACTTC. Translating gives CASRGGWGKGTYEQYF.

The gene calls are TRBV15 and TRBJ1-2, with D tentatively TRBD1 (5 bases). The CDR3 spans 15 residues. Trimming pared 4 bases from V and 8 bases from J, leaving 20 bases between. CDR1 is LNHNV and CDR2 is YYDKDF in the germline V gene (reference sequence). The CDR3 loop is CATSTGVRVFEGYTF. Written as DNA, the CDR3 is TGTGCCACCAGCACAGGCGTCAGGGTCTTCGAGGGCTACACCTTC.

The table lists this clone with a few counts. The chain employs TRBV9 and TRBJ2-1; 7 positions match TRBD2. J lost 7 bases, V lost 3 bases, and 7 bases had no gene match. This CDR3 contains 14 residues. CDR1 is SGDLS, CDR2 YYNGEE, per germline. The CDR3 here is CASSAGAGWNEQFF. DNA of the CDR3: TGTGCCAGCAGCGCCGGAGCGGGGTGGAATGAGCAGTTCTTC.